This T cell receptor (beta chain) appears in the sequencing data of a study of cytomegalovirus exposure and HLA in healthy donors. Germline CDR1 reads MDHEN; CDR2 reads SYDVKM. This CDR3 has 14 amino acids. V was clipped by 3 bases and J by 8 bases; unmatched bases: 9. Both 60 Vbeta primers and 13 Jbeta primers went into the PCR. Sequencing was performed with immunoSEQ multiplex PCR; in TCRdb, only in-frame clones are kept and a portion is missing. The table has some 110,000 clones, around 78% seen once; the top ten hold roughly 2%. The TCR sequence derives from a man aged 45 to 65 in good health and CMV-seronegative. The sequenced material came from PBMCs. This chain links TRBV28 with TRBJ1-2; 7 positions agree with TRBD1. This CDR3 reads CASSFKGAGSGYTF. The CDR3 DNA reads as TGTGCCAGCAGTTTTAAGGGGGCAGGATCCGGCTACACCTTC.